This TCR beta chain derives from a study of cytomegalovirus exposure and HLA in healthy donors. With respect to this clone: Its cognate antigen is unknown.

This CDR3 has 17 residues. V was trimmed by 2 bases and J by 3 bases, leaving 19 bases between them. In germline, CDR1 is SGHVS, CDR2 FNYEAQ. General study results and limits: Most TCR sequences showed up rarely, but some public TCRs showed up in many donors. A link between a missense DCLRE1C variant and TCR beta V- and J-gene trimming emerged from a later analysis. The study listed 150 to 200 cytomegalovirus-associated TCR beta chains.

This PCR relied on a set of 60 Vbeta primers and 13 Jbeta primers. Clones were sequenced by immunoSEQ multiplex PCR, and TCRdb holds only the in-frame ones, with some missing. The sample has some 150,000 clones, roughly 76% seen once. The receptor comes from a human donor in good health. Material for sequencing was PBMCs. This chain joins TRBV7-6 and TRBJ2-5, with D maybe TRBD1 (7 bases). CDR3 DNA: TGTGCCAGCAGCTTAAGTTCTCTCCCAGGGGGGAAAGAGACCCAGTACTTC. It specifies CASSLSSLPGGKETQYF.